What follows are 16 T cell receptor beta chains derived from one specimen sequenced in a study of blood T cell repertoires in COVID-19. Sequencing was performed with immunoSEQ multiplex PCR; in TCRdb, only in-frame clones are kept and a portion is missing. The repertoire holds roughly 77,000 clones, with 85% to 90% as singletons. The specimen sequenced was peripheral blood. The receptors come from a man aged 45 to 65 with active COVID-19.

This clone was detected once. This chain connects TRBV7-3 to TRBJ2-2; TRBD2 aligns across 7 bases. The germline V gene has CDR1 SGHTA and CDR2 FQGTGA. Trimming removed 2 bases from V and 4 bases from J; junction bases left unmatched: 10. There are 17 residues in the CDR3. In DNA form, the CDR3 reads TGTGCCAGCAGCTTAGCCGTAAGCGGGATCGGCACCGGGGAGCTGTTTTTT. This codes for CASSLAVSGIGTGELFF.

CDR3 coding DNA: TGTGCCAGCAGCTTCGGTCGAAGGGACAGGGACGATTCACCCCTCCACTTT. It translates to CASSFGRRDRDDSPLHF. The rearrangement joins TRBV11-3 to TRBJ1-6; TRBD1 matches at 9 bases. Looked up from germline, CDR1 is SGHNT and CDR2 is YENEEA. V was pared by 3 bases and J by 8 bases, with 11 bases of the junction left unmatched. CDR3 length: 17 residues.

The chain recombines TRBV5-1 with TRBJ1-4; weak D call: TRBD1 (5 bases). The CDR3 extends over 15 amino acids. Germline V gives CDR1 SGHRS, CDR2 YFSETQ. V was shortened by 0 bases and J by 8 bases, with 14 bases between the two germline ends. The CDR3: CASSLERGVKEKLFF. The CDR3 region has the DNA TGCGCCAGCAGCTTGGAAAGGGGTGTAAAAGAAAAACTGTTTTTT.

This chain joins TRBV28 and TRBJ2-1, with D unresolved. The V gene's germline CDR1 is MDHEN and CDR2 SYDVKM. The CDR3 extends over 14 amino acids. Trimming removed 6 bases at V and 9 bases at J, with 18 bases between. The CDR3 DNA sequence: TGTGCCAGCAGCTTAACGGGTGGTAAGCCTGAGCAGTTCTTC. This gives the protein CASSLTGGKPEQFF.

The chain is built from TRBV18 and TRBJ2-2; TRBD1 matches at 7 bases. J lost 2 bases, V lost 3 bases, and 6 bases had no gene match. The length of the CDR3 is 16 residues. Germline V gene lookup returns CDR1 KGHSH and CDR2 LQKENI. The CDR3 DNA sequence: TGTGCCAGCTCACCCTACAGGGGAATAAACACCGGGGAGCTGTTTTTT. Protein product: CASSPYRGINTGELFF.

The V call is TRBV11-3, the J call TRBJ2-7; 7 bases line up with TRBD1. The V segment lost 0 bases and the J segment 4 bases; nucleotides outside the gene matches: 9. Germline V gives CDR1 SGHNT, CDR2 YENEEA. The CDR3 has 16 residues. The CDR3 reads CASSLDKGAIRYEQYF. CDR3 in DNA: TGTGCCAGCAGCTTAGATAAGGGGGCGATCAGGTACGAGCAGTACTTC.

This CDR3 reads CASSFSYGYTF. CDR3 coding DNA: TGTGCCAGCAGCTTCAGCTATGGCTACACCTTC. The rearrangement joins TRBV7-2 to TRBJ1-2, with no clear D. From germline, CDR1 is SGHTA and CDR2 FQGNSA. With 3 bases removed from V and 4 bases from J, the gap between germline ends came to 3 bases. The CDR3 length is 11 residues.

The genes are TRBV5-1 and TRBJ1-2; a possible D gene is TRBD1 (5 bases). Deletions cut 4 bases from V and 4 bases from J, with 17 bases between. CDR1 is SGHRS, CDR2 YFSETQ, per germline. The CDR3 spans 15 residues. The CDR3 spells CASSNTSTGFYGYTF. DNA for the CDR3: TGCGCCAGCAGCAACACCTCAACAGGATTCTATGGCTACACCTTC.

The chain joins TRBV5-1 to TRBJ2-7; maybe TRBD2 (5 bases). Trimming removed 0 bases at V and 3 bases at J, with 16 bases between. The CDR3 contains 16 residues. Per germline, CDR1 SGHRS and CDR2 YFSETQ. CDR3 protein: CASSLVGVRVGYEQYF. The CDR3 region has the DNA TGCGCCAGCAGCTTGGTCGGGGTTCGGGTGGGCTACGAGCAGTACTTC. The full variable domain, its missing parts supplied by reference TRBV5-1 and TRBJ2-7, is KAGVTQTPRYLIKTRGQQVTLSCSPISGHRSVSWYQQTPGQGLQFLFEYFSETQRNKGNFPGRFSGRQFSNSRSEMNVSTLELGDSALYLCASSLVGVRVGYEQYFGPGTRLTVT.

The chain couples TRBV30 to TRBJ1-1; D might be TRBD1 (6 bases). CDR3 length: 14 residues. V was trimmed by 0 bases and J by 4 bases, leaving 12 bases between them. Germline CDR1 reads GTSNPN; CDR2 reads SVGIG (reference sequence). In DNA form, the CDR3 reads TGTGCCTGGAGTGTTGGCAGGGGAGCCACTGAAGCTTTCTTT. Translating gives CAWSVGRGATEAFF.

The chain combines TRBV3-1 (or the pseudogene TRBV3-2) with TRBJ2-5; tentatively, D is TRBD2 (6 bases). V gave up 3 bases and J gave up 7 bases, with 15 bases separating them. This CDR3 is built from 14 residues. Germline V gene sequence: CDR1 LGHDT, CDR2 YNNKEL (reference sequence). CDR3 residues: CASSQRAAEGTQYF. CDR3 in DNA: TGTGCCAGCAGCCAGCGGGCGGCGGAGGGGACCCAGTACTTC.

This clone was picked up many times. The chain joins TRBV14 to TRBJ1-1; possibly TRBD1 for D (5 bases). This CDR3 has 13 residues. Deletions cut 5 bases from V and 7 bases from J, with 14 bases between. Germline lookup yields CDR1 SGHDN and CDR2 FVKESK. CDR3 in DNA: TGTGCCAGCAGCGTCCCAGGGATTAATGAAGCTTTCTTT. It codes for CASSVPGINEAFF.

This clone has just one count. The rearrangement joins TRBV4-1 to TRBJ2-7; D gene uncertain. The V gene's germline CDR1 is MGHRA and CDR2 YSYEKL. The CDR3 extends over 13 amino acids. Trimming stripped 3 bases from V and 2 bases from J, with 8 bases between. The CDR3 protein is CASSQVGAYEQYF. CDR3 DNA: TGCGCCAGCAGCCAGGTCGGAGCCTACGAGCAGTACTTC.

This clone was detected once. The CDR3, as DNA: TGTGCCAGCAGCTTACGGGGATCCAATGAGCAGTTCTTC. Translated, it gives CASSLRGSNEQFF. This sequence joins TRBV5-5 and TRBJ2-1; the D gene is possibly TRBD2 (5 bases). The CDR3 has 13 residues. CDR1 and CDR2 from the germline V gene are SGHKS and YYEKEE (reference sequence). V was trimmed by 2 bases and J by 6 bases, leaving 9 bases between them. Filled out from reference TRBV5-5 and TRBJ2-1, the complete variable domain reads DAGVTQSPTHLIKTRGQQVTLRCSPISGHKSVSWYQQVLGQGPQFIFQYYEKEERGRGNFPDRFSARQFPNYSSELNVNALLLGDSALYLCASSLRGSNEQFFGPGTRLTVL.

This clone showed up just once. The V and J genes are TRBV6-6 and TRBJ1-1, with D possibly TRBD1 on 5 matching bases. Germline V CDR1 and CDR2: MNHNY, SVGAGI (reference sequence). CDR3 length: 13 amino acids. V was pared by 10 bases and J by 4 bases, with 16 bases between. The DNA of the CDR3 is TGTGCCACCCTCGGGGGGTGGGGCACTGAAGCTTTCTTT. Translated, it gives CATLGGWGTEAFF.

The DNA of the CDR3 is TGTGCCAGCAGTCCCCTCGGACTAGCGGGGGGGCGGGAGACCCAGTACTTC. It yields the protein CASSPLGLAGGRETQYF. This rearrangement joins TRBV28 to TRBJ2-5; 15 bases agree with TRBD2. The germline gives CDR1 MDHEN, CDR2 SYDVKM. This CDR3 comprises 17 residues. The junction had 9 bases not matched to a gene; V was cut back by 5 bases and J by 5 bases.